Sequencing of this T cell receptor beta chain was carried out in a study of blood T cell repertoires in COVID-19. Trimming at V came to 4 bases and at J to 0 bases, leaving 7 bases not matched to a gene. Germline V gene lookup returns CDR1 DFQATT and CDR2 SNEGSKA (reference sequence). This CDR3 comprises 16 residues. Profiled with immunoSEQ multiplex PCR; TCRdb holds only in-frame clones, not every one. This table holds a few hundred thousand clones, about 89% found once. This clone was observed a handful of times. The chain carries TRBV20-1 and TRBJ2-3, with 10 bases fitting TRBD1. The sequencing input was peripheral blood. This clonotype was obtained from a man aged 25-40 years with acute or convalescent COVID-19. The CDR3 sequence is CSATDDRGPSTDTQYF. The CDR3 nucleotides are TGCAGTGCTACTGACGACAGGGGGCCTAGCACAGATACGCAGTATTTT.